Shown below are 7 T cell receptor beta chains from a single sample sequenced in a study of shared clonotypes between healthy human individuals. Using immunoSEQ multiplex PCR, the repertoire was profiled, and TCRdb retains in-frame clones only, with some absent. The data show 2 million to 3 million clones, approximately 93% seen once. Sequences were obtained from naive CD4+ T cells from PBMCs. Subset: CD45RA+ positively selected. The receptors were gathered from a man between 18 and 35 years old in good health. Some clones in this sample may be carry-over from other donors' samples.

The table lists this clone with a count of one. The V gene is TRBV6-6, the J gene TRBJ1-3; D not certain. V was clipped by 8 bases and J by 0 bases, with 5 bases between them. Per the germline V gene, CDR1 is MNHNY and CDR2 is SVGAGI (reference sequence). The CDR3 has 12 amino acids. CDR3 coding DNA: TGTGCCAGCGAAGGCTCTGGAAACACCATATATTTT. Translation: CASEGSGNTIYF.

The chain is built from TRBV5-6 and TRBJ2-7; TRBD1 aligns across 9 bases. The CDR3 runs to 15 residues. The germline gives CDR1 SGHDT, CDR2 YYEEEE. V shed 1 base and J 3 bases; nucleotides not matched to a gene: 5. CDR3 DNA: TGTGCCAGCAGCTTGTGGACAGGGGCCAACTACGAGCAGTACTTC. Protein: CASSLWTGANYEQYF.

The J gene is TRBJ2-7, the V gene TRBV5-1, with D perhaps TRBD2 (6 bases). V was shortened by 1 base and J by 6 bases, with 11 bases between the two germline ends. CDR1 and CDR2 (germline): SGHRS, YFSETQ. The CDR3 consists of 13 residues. CDR3 loop: CASSLTTSIEQYF. The CDR3 region has the DNA TGCGCCAGCAGCTTGACTACTAGCATCGAGCAGTACTTC. The full variable domain, with the rest looked up from reference TRBV5-1 and TRBJ2-7, is KAGVTQTPRYLIKTRGQQVTLSCSPISGHRSVSWYQQTPGQGLQFLFEYFSETQRNKGNFPGRFSGRQFSNSRSEMNVSTLELGDSALYLCASSLTTSIEQYFGPGTRLTVT.

Here the CDR3 DNA reads TGCGCCAGCAGGAGAACGTTTACCGGGGAGCTGTTTTTT. Translating gives CASRRTFTGELFF. V gene TRBV4-1 combines with J gene TRBJ2-2; no clear D gene. The CDR3 sequence is 13 residues long. Germline V gives CDR1 MGHRA, CDR2 YSYEKL. Trimming took 6 bases from V and 5 from J, leaving 10 bases between them.

This rearrangement joins TRBV7-2 to TRBJ2-5; D is possibly TRBD1 (6 bases). V gave up 3 bases and J gave up 5 bases, with 10 bases separating them. Germline CDR1 and CDR2: SGHTA and FQGNSA. The CDR3 loop spans 13 amino acids. CDR3 sequence reads: CASSLGAPETQYF. CDR3 nucleotides: TGTGCCAGCAGCTTGGGGGCGCCGGAGACCCAGTACTTC.

The chain couples TRBV7-8 to TRBJ2-1, with 10 bases matching TRBD2. This CDR3 contains 15 residues. The germline V gene encodes CDR1 SGHVS and CDR2 FQNEAQ. The V gene end was trimmed by 0 bases and the J gene end by 7 bases; junction bases not matched to a gene: 3. CDR3 DNA: TGTGCCAGCAGCTTAGCACTAGCGGGGCAGAATGAGCAGTTCTTC. The encoded protein is CASSLALAGQNEQFF.

The chain recombines TRBV7-2 with TRBJ2-3; 10 bases agree with TRBD2. Germline V lookup: CDR1 SGHTA, CDR2 FQGNSA. Germline trimming cut 6 bases from V and 1 base from J; bases unmatched to any gene: 10. This CDR3 region has 17 residues. DNA for the CDR3: TGTGCCAGCAGTCAAGGGGCTAGCGGGAGCGGCACAGATACGCAGTATTTT. Its protein product is CASSQGASGSGTDTQYF. The variable domain in full, completed from reference TRBV7-2 and TRBJ2-3, reads GAGVSQSPSNKVTEKGKDVELRCDPISGHTALYWYRQSLGQGLEFLIYFQGNSAPDKSGLPSDRFSAERTGGSVSTLTIQRTQQEDSAVYLCASSQGASGSGTDTQYFGPGTRLTVL.